Detailed here is one TCR beta chain. Its antigen is not known. Only in-frame clones appear in the TCRdb table, and some are missing; sequencing was by immunoSEQ multiplex PCR. The table has over 20,000 clones, around 80% seen once. This sample is part of a study of PD-1 blockade in classical Hodgkin lymphoma. Study results and limitations: Individuals initiating nivolumab under 1 year after ASCT were excluded.

Every patient had relapsed following autologous stem cell transplantation, and cohorts differed in brentuximab vedotin exposure. CDR3 length: 16 residues. The ends lost 4 bases at V and 0 bases at J; junction bases unmatched: 6. Germline CDR1 reads KGHSH; CDR2 reads LQKENI. This receptor was obtained from a human donor with classical Hodgkin lymphoma. The chain is built from TRBV18 and TRBJ1-3; 7 nucleotides align to TRBD1. Sequenced here: peripheral blood mononuclear cells (PBMCs), sampled before the second cycle of nivolumab. CDR3 DNA: TGTGCCAGCTCACTAACGACAGGGACCTCTGGAAACACCATATATTTT. Its translation: CASSLTTGTSGNTIYF.